Following are 4 T cell receptor beta chains from one sample sequenced in a study of shared clonotypes between healthy human individuals (TCRdb year 2020). Library preparation used the immunoSEQ multiplex PCR assay. The source is immuneACCESS, and TCRdb retained only in-frame sequences with V and J called. Part of the clones is not carried over; for the studies checked, unresolved V genes explain less than half of this, and the remainder is unexplained. The sample profile shows fewer than 850,000 clones; 60% to 80% of them were found once. The ten largest account for about 2% of the sample. The sequencing sample was made of memory CD4+ T cells sorted from blood. This sample's cell subset or site label indicates: CD45RA-negative fraction. Receptors were obtained from a woman aged 25 to 39 in good health.

This chain connects TRBV2 to TRBJ2-3; 7 bases align to TRBD2. Germline V lookup: CDR1 SNHLY, CDR2 FYNNEI. The CDR3 contains 15 residues. V gave up 6 bases and J gave up 3 bases; unmatched junction bases: 9. The CDR3, as DNA: TGTGCCAGCAGGTTGTTAGCGGGCCTTACAGATACGCAGTATTTT. Residues: CASRLLAGLTDTQYF.

This clone has just one count. The V and J genes are TRBV5-8 and TRBJ2-7; 10 positions match TRBD2. The CDR3 runs 15 residues. CDR1 and CDR2 from the germline V gene are SGHTS and YDEGEE. The ends lost 0 bases at V and 4 bases at J; junction bases unmatched: 4. This CDR3 reads CASSLGSSGSYEQYF. For the CDR3, the DNA is TGTGCCAGCAGCTTGGGTTCTAGCGGGAGTTACGAGCAGTACTTC.

The rearrangement joins TRBV9 to TRBJ2-2; D not certain. CDR1 SGDLS and CDR2 YYNGEE come from the germline V gene. The length of the CDR3 is 13 residues. Trimming cost V 3 bases and J 3 bases, with 6 bases left between them. CDR3 DNA: TGTGCCAGCAGCGAACGATACACCGGGGAGCTGTTTTTT. The encoded protein is CASSERYTGELFF.

The V call is TRBV6-1, the J call TRBJ2-7; a weak D match, TRBD1 (5 bases). Trimming removed 7 bases from V and 3 bases from J, with 19 bases in between. CDR3 length: 15 residues. The germline V gene encodes CDR1 MNHNS and CDR2 SASEGT. The CDR3 DNA sequence: TGTGCCAGCAAAGTGGGGCAGGGTGGAATCTACGAGCAGTACTTC. This gives the protein CASKVGQGGIYEQYF.